These T cell receptor beta chains were read from a single sample in a study of cytomegalovirus exposure and HLA in healthy donors. Only in-frame clones appear in the TCRdb table, and some are missing; sequencing was by immunoSEQ multiplex PCR. The sample includes 130,000 or so clones, roughly 80% of them seen just once. Sequenced: PBMCs. These receptors came from a man aged 30 to 39 in good health and CMV-seronegative. CDR3s include the opening cysteine and the closing phenylalanine or tryptophan. A D gene is named only where the DNA matches it firmly. Rows give clone size only sometimes, using once, few, many, or a class for an expanded clone.

j_gene | d_gene | abundance | v_gene | CDR3aa | CDR3nt
TRBJ2-3 | TRBD2 | - | TRBV13 | CASSFGLAGFTDTQYF | TGTGCCAGCAGCTTCGGACTAGCGGGGTTCACAGATACGCAGTATTTT
TRBJ1-5 | - | - | TRBV2 | CASRQGLGNQPQHF | TGTGCCAGCAGACAGGGATTGGGCAATCAGCCCCAGCATTTT
TRBJ2-1 | TRBD2 | once | TRBV9 | CASSPGLAGGLVEQFF | TGTGCCAGCAGCCCGGGACTAGCGGGGGGGCTTGTTGAGCAGTTCTTC
TRBJ2-5 | - | - | TRBV30 | CAWTSLKTQYF | TGTGCCTGGACTAGCCTGAAGACCCAGTACTTC
TRBJ2-7 | - | - | TRBV4-3 | CASSQEWLASREQYF | TGCGCCAGCAGCCAAGAATGGCTAGCCTCTCGCGAGCAGTACTTC
TRBJ1-1 | - | - | TRBV5-1 | CASSLGHPTEAFF | TGCGCCAGCAGCTTGGGACACCCCACTGAAGCTTTCTTT
TRBJ2-1 | TRBD1 | - | TRBV15 | CATSRGRGTGVDEQFF | TGTGCCACCAGCAGAGGCCGAGGCACAGGGGTGGATGAGCAGTTCTTC
TRBJ1-3 | TRBD1 | - | TRBV2 | CASSEDRGMANSGNTIYF | TGTGCCAGCAGTGAAGACAGGGGCATGGCCAACTCTGGAAACACCATATATTTT
TRBJ1-4 | - | - | TRBV10-3 | CAISDKGATNEKLFF | TGTGCCATCAGTGATAAGGGGGCAACTAATGAAAAACTGTTTTTT
TRBJ2-7 | TRBD1 | - | TRBV13 | CASSLRNRGRFGIYEQYF | TGTGCCAGCAGCTTAAGGAACAGGGGGAGATTTGGGATTTACGAGCAGTACTTC
TRBJ1-5 | TRBD1 | - | TRBV6-1 | CASSQGADSNQPQHF | TGTGCCAGCAGTCAGGGGGCAGATAGCAATCAGCCCCAGCATTTT
TRBJ2-7 | TRBD1 | - | TRBV11-2 | CASSSRGKGQGPYEQYF | TGTGCCAGCAGCTCCCGGGGAAAGGGACAGGGGCCCTACGAGCAGTACTTC
TRBJ1-2 | TRBD1 | - | TRBV2 | CASGEWTGFGYTF | TGTGCCAGCGGGGAGTGGACAGGGTTTGGCTACACCTTC
TRBJ2-5 | TRBD2 | - | TRBV6-1 | CASSEMGLAGKETQYF | TGTGCCAGCAGTGAAATGGGGCTAGCGGGGAAAGAGACCCAGTACTTC
TRBJ2-7 | - | - | TRBV5-5 | CASSLGGPTYEQYF | TGTGCCAGCAGCTTGGGCGGCCCTACCTACGAGCAGTACTTC
TRBJ1-1 | - | - | TRBV15 | CATSREVGRGGTEAFF | TGTGCCACCAGCAGAGAGGTCGGCAGGGGAGGGACTGAAGCTTTCTTT
TRBJ2-3 | TRBD1 | - | TRBV5-1 | CASSPGQATDTQYF | TGCGCCAGCAGCCCGGGACAGGCCACAGATACGCAGTATTTT
TRBJ1-2 | TRBD1 | - | TRBV11-2 | CASSPNNRDSSNYGYTF | TGTGCCAGCAGCCCGAATAATCGGGACAGCTCTAACTATGGCTACACCTTC
TRBJ2-3 | - | - | TRBV28 | CASSVSQGSADTQYF | TGTGCCAGCAGCGTTTCACAGGGTTCGGCAGATACGCAGTATTTT
TRBJ1-2 | - | - | TRBV7-9 | CASSPLGGVENGYTF | TGTGCCAGCAGCCCCCTTGGCGGGGTAGAGAATGGCTACACCTTC
TRBJ1-1 | - | - | TRBV5-1 | CASRRALNTEAFF | TGCGCCAGCAGGCGAGCCTTGAACACTGAAGCTTTCTTT
TRBJ2-1 | TRBD1 | - | TRBV7-8 | CASNKRGTGDNEQFF | TGTGCCAGCAATAAAAGGGGGACAGGGGACAATGAGCAGTTCTTC
TRBJ2-7 | - | - | TRBV13 | CASSADRNEQYF | TGTGCCAGCAGCGCCGACAGGAACGAGCAGTACTTC
TRBJ2-7 | TRBD1 | - | TRBV5-1 | CASSLATGTVGYEQYF | TGCGCCAGCAGCTTAGCTACGGGGACAGTCGGGTACGAGCAGTACTTC
TRBJ2-7 | - | - | TRBV2 | CASSPWAGVEYF | TGTGCCAGCAGCCCCTGGGCCGGCGTTGAGTACTTC
TRBJ2-1 | - | few | TRBV5-4 | CASSSSRLQGTSYNEQFF | TGTGCCAGCAGCTCTAGCAGGCTACAGGGAACTTCCTACAATGAGCAGTTCTTC
TRBJ1-5 | - | - | TRBV6-6 | CASSYSEGSQPQHF | TGTGCCAGCAGTTACTCGGAGGGGAGTCAGCCCCAGCATTTT
TRBJ2-7 | TRBD2 | - | TRBV27 | CASSSTSGGSYEQYF | TGTGCCAGCTCGAGTACTAGCGGGGGATCCTACGAGCAGTACTTC
TRBJ1-1 | - | - | TRBV19 | CASIPEGGRWTEAFF | TGTGCCAGTATCCCGGAGGGCGGAAGGTGGACTGAAGCTTTCTTT
TRBJ1-1 | - | few | TRBV13 | CASSLGTLQGTEAFF | TGTGCCAGCAGCTTAGGGACACTCCAAGGCACTGAAGCTTTCTTT
TRBJ1-5 | TRBD1 | - | TRBV2 | CASSDFDRGLQPQHF | TGTGCCAGCAGTGATTTTGACAGGGGGCTTCAGCCCCAGCATTTT
TRBJ2-5 | - | - | TRBV5-1 | CASSFRLGETQYF | TGCGCCAGCAGCTTTCGACTAGGGGAGACCCAGTACTTC